Listed here are 9 T cell receptor beta chains from one sample, sequenced in a study of graft-versus-host responses after intestinal transplantation (dated by TCRdb to about 2021). Their cognate antigens are unknown. The library relied on the immunoSEQ multiplex PCR assay. Not all clones reach the TCRdb copy of this immuneACCESS table, which keeps in-frame sequences only. Checked studies attribute under half of the gap to unresolved V genes and leave the rest unexplained. The sample table contains around 110,000 clones; only one count was recorded for 90% of them. The ten largest clones capture approximately 0.17% of the sample. The label giving this sample's time point can be read as: cells obtained before transplantation from donor or recipient. The specimen was unstimulated CD4+ T cells sorted from spleen or lymph node cells, collected before intestinal transplant. The receptor source for this set is a human donor who received an intestinal transplant.

The chain couples TRBV5-1 to TRBJ2-1; no definite D call. CDR3 length: 12 residues. Germline CDR1 is SGHRS and CDR2 is YFSETQ. The V end lost 4 bases, the J end lost 5 bases, and 7 bases lay between the germline ends. CDR3 residues: CASSEPHNEQFF. The CDR3 nucleotides read TGCGCCAGCAGCGAGCCTCACAATGAGCAGTTCTTC. Full variable domain (outside the CDR3, taken from reference TRBV5-1 and TRBJ2-1): KAGVTQTPRYLIKTRGQQVTLSCSPISGHRSVSWYQQTPGQGLQFLFEYFSETQRNKGNFPGRFSGRQFSNSRSEMNVSTLELGDSALYLCASSEPHNEQFFGPGTRLTVL.

This clone was picked up one time. The gene calls are TRBV29-1 and TRBJ2-1; D not resolved. The CDR3 is 15 amino acids. Trimming removed 4 bases at V and 0 bases at J, with 13 bases between. Germline assignment: CDR1 SQVTM and CDR2 ANQGSEA. CDR3 DNA sequence: TGCAGCGTTGTTGGCAGATACCCCTCCTACAATGAGCAGTTCTTC. Amino acids: CSVVGRYPSYNEQFF.

The count of this clone is one. The rearrangement joins TRBV5-1 to TRBJ2-3; TRBD2 agrees at 14 bases. The CDR3 contains 17 residues. Germline loops: CDR1 SGHRS, CDR2 YFSETQ. With 4 bases clipped from V and 5 bases from J, the junction kept 9 bases outside the gene matches. The CDR3: CASSLRLAGGPGDTQYF. In DNA, the CDR3 is TGCGCCAGCAGCCTTAGACTAGCGGGAGGGCCCGGAGATACGCAGTATTTT.

This chain links TRBV6-1 with TRBJ1-5; 10 nucleotides match TRBD1. With 2 bases clipped from V and 6 bases from J, the junction kept 1 base outside the gene matches. The length of the CDR3 is 14 residues. Germline V CDR1 and CDR2: MNHNS, SASEGT. The CDR3 sequence is CASSERTGGQPQHF. CDR3 coding DNA: TGTGCCAGCAGTGAACGGACAGGGGGTCAGCCCCAGCATTTT.

This rearrangement joins TRBV12-5 to TRBJ2-5, with 7 bases matching TRBD1. With 1 base clipped from V and 6 bases from J, the junction kept 2 bases outside the gene matches. This CDR3 is built from 13 residues. Germline CDR1 and CDR2: LGHNT and FRNRAP. The CDR3, as DNA: TGTGCTAGTGGTTTGGGACAGGGAAAGACCCAGTACTTC. It yields the protein CASGLGQGKTQYF. The whole variable domain, remainder taken from reference TRBV12-5 and TRBJ2-5, is DARVTQTPRHKVTEMGQEVTMRCQPILGHNTVFWYRQTMMQGLELLAYFRNRAPLDDSGMPKDRFSAEMPDATLATLKIQPSEPRDSAVYFCASGLGQGKTQYFGPGTRLLVL.

The genes are TRBV27 and TRBJ2-5; TRBD1 aligns across 8 bases. Germline lookup yields CDR1 MNHEY and CDR2 SMNVEV (reference sequence). There are 13 residues in the CDR3. With V trimmed by 3 bases and J by 5 bases, 2 bases remained unmatched. The CDR3, as DNA: TGTGCCAGCAGTTTTACAGGGGGGGAGACCCAGTACTTC. It is translated as CASSFTGGETQYF.

This clone was seen just once. The chain joins TRBV6-6 to TRBJ1-3; 11 positions agree with TRBD1. Trimming cost V 4 bases and J 3 bases; bases outside gene matches: 2. Germline lookup yields CDR1 MNHNY and CDR2 SVGAGI (reference sequence). The CDR3 spans 15 residues. CDR3 sequence (DNA): TGTGCCAGCAGTTCGGACAGGGGGCGTGGAAACACCATATATTTT. Residues: CASSSDRGRGNTIYF.

The chain couples TRBV6-1 to TRBJ2-7; possible D gene TRBD1, 5 bases. V was pared by 5 bases and J by 6 bases, with 17 bases between. CDR1 is MNHNS, CDR2 SASEGT, per germline. The CDR3 is 14 residues long. CDR3 sequence: CASSPKGQGSEQYF. CDR3 DNA: TGTGCCAGCAGTCCCAAGGGGCAGGGCAGCGAGCAGTACTTC.

V usage is TRBV5-1 and J usage is TRBJ2-5; maybe TRBD1 (7 bases). The ends were cut back, 6 bases at V and 7 bases at J, with 19 bases in the middle. Germline V CDR1 and CDR2: SGHRS, YFSETQ. CDR3 length: 14 residues. The DNA for the CDR3 is TGCGCCAGCAAATGGACAGGAGGGGGTGGGACCCAGTACTTC. Protein: CASKWTGGGGTQYF.